These 29 T cell receptor beta chains were all obtained from the same sample, sequenced in a study of T cells in Graves' hyperthyroidism and ophthalmopathy. TCR beta CDR3 sequences were amplified from RNA transcripts. In the first-round RT-PCR of the TCR CDR3, the HTBI primer set was used. From the multiplex PCR reads, TCRdb called clonotypes with MiXCR, one entry per CDR3 protein. The sample contains approximately 360,000 distinct CDR3 sequences, around 25% of which appear only once. Sequencing was performed on blood. The receptors originated from a man aged 45 to 65 with Graves' hyperthyroidism.

This chain uses TRBV20-1 with TRBJ2-7, with TRBD2 as a possible D gene (6 bases). CDR3 length: 17 residues. The germline V and J ends were trimmed by 6 bases and 2 bases, with 26 bases remaining between them. Per germline, CDR1 DFQATT and CDR2 SNEGSKA (reference sequence). The CDR3 sequence: CSAEDDQTATGAYEQYF. CDR3 bases: TGCAGTGCGGAGGACGATCAAACCGCGACGGGGGCCTACGAGCAGTACTTC.

This clonotype was found many times. The chain is built from TRBV7-9 and TRBJ2-3, with TRBD1 matching 11 bases. CDR1 and CDR2 from the germline V gene are SEHNR and FQNEAQ (reference sequence). Trimming at V came to 6 bases and at J to 4 bases, leaving 3 bases not matched to a gene. The CDR3 length is 14 residues. The CDR3 loop reads CASSGQGASDTQYF. CDR3 DNA sequence: TGTGCCAGCAGTGGACAGGGGGCTTCAGATACGCAGTATTTT.

This clonotype was detected a few times. The chain is built from TRBV9 and TRBJ2-3; no definite D call. Trimming removed 2 bases from V and 5 bases from J, with 12 bases in between. Germline V gene data show CDR1 as SGDLS and CDR2 as YYNGEE. The CDR3 is made up of 14 amino acids. The CDR3 bases are TGTGCCAGCAGCGTGTGGGGTTGGGAAGATACGCAGTATTTT. Translated: CASSVWGWEDTQYF.

There are many counts of this clonotype. The chain links TRBV12-3 or TRBV12-4 to TRBJ2-3, with a tentative D call TRBD2 (6 bases). Deletions cut 3 bases from V and 4 bases from J, with 14 bases between. The CDR3 totals 15 residues. The CDR3 region is CASSFDGSDSDTQYF. CDR3 coding DNA: TGTGCCAGCAGTTTTGACGGGAGCGACTCAGATACGCAGTATTTT.

The rearrangement links TRBV12-3 or TRBV12-4 to TRBJ2-3, with TRBD2 matching over 8 bases. V dropped 8 bases and J dropped 4; count of bases not matched to a gene: 5. The CDR3 spans 13 residues. The CDR3: CASRRGAADTQYF. CDR3 bases: TGTGCCAGCCGGCGGGGGGCGGCAGATACGCAGTATTTT.

This clonotype was detected only a few times. This chain uses TRBV2 with TRBJ2-1, with D unresolved. V dropped 2 bases and J dropped 10 bases, with 12 bases sitting between them. Germline V lookup: CDR1 SNHLY, CDR2 FYNNEI. CDR3 length: 13 residues. The CDR3 nucleotides are TGTGCCAGCAGTGAACGACTTCAAAGCGAGCAGTTCTTC. Its protein product is CASSERLQSEQFF.

This chain uses TRBV7-2 with TRBJ2-1; D gene unclear. Trimming stripped 1 base from V and 0 bases from J, with 7 bases between. The CDR3 contains 15 residues. The germline V gene has CDR1 SGHTA and CDR2 FQGNSA. CDR3 bases: TGTGCCAGCAGCTTAGTTCAAATCTCCTACAATGAGCAGTTCTTC. It is translated as CASSLVQISYNEQFF.

The chain uses TRBV7-3 and TRBJ2-5, with D unclear. CDR3 length: 13 amino acids. The germline V and J ends were trimmed by 3 bases and 5 bases, with 10 bases remaining between them. Germline-derived CDR1 and CDR2 are SGHTA and FQGTGA. The CDR3 loop reads CASSFRQEETQYF. CDR3 coding DNA: TGTGCCAGCAGCTTCCGTCAGGAGGAGACCCAGTACTTC.

Many counts were recorded for this clonotype. The J gene is TRBJ2-7, the V gene TRBV20-1; D remains unclear. The CDR3 has 12 amino acids. V was trimmed by 3 bases and J by 2 bases, leaving 8 bases between them. Germline loops: CDR1 DFQATT, CDR2 SNEGSKA (reference sequence). The CDR3 loop is CSASRGTYEQYF. The CDR3 nucleotides read TGCAGTGCTAGCCGTGGGACCTACGAGCAGTACTTC.

The gene calls are TRBV6-1 and TRBJ1-5; no clear D. This CDR3 contains 15 residues. Germline lookup yields CDR1 MNHNS and CDR2 SASEGT. Trimming pared 3 bases from V and 0 bases from J, leaving 9 bases between. The CDR3 DNA follows: TGTGCCAGCAGTGAGGAGACGCATAGCAATCAGCCCCAGCATTTT. It translates to CASSEETHSNQPQHF.

The chain couples TRBV7-9 to TRBJ1-4; 7 nucleotides line up with TRBD1. V lost 2 bases, J lost 6 bases, and 6 bases stayed unmatched. From germline, CDR1 is SEHNR and CDR2 FQNEAQ (reference sequence). This CDR3 is 15 amino acids long. The CDR3, as DNA: TGTGCCAGCAGCTTAACGACAGGGTCTGATGAAAAACTGTTTTTT. Amino acids: CASSLTTGSDEKLFF.

This chain joins TRBV11-2 and TRBJ2-3; 8 nucleotides line up with TRBD2. Germline trimming cut 4 bases from V and 4 bases from J; bases unmatched to any gene: 7. The CDR3 loop spans 15 amino acids. Germline V lookup: CDR1 SGHAT, CDR2 FQNNGV. The CDR3 nucleotides are TGTGCCAGCAGCTCCGGACTAGCCCCCCCAGATACGCAGTATTTT. Its translation is CASSSGLAPPDTQYF.

Only a few counts were recorded for this clonotype. This chain joins TRBV10-1 and TRBJ2-1; 10 positions agree with TRBD1. V lost 8 bases, J lost 6 bases, and 7 bases stayed unmatched. Per germline, CDR1 WNHNN and CDR2 SYGVQD (reference sequence). The CDR3 totals 14 residues. The CDR3 DNA sequence: TGCGCCAGCCTAGGACAGGGGGGACTCAATGAGCAGTTCTTC. It translates to CASLGQGGLNEQFF.

V usage is TRBV28 and J usage is TRBJ2-1, with 13 bases matching TRBD2. In germline, CDR1 is MDHEN, CDR2 SYDVKM. This CDR3 region has 16 residues. V was pared by 4 bases and J by 7 bases, with 7 bases of the junction left unmatched. CDR3 in amino acids: CASSSRLAGGENEQFF. The DNA for the CDR3 is TGTGCCAGCAGTTCCAGACTAGCGGGAGGAGAGAATGAGCAGTTCTTC.

In this sample, this clonotype turned up many times. The genes are TRBV7-2 and TRBJ2-7; D unresolved. V was pared by 5 bases and J by 4 bases, with 15 bases between. CDR1 and CDR2 (germline): SGHTA, FQGNSA. This CDR3 is built from 14 residues. This CDR3 is CASSPDPLKYEQYF. CDR3 DNA: TGTGCCAGCAGCCCGGACCCGCTGAAATACGAGCAGTACTTC.

The chain recombines TRBV19 with TRBJ1-2, with TRBD1 identical over 8 bases. The CDR3 totals 14 residues. With 7 bases clipped from V and 8 bases from J, the junction kept 12 bases outside the gene matches. Germline loops: CDR1 LNHDA, CDR2 SQIVND (reference sequence). The CDR3: CASTPLTGAVGYTF. CDR3 DNA: TGTGCCAGTACCCCTTTGACAGGGGCGGTCGGCTACACCTTC.

CDR3: CASSLRVGTSGSADEQYF. The CDR3, as DNA: TGTGCCAGCAGTTTAAGGGTTGGGACTAGCGGGAGCGCCGACGAGCAGTACTTC. V usage is TRBV27 and J usage is TRBJ2-7; 14 nucleotides match TRBD2. CDR1 and CDR2 (germline): MNHEY, SMNVEV (reference sequence). The CDR3 length is 18 residues. Trimming took 2 bases from V and 5 from J; bases not matched to a gene: 11.

The rearrangement joins TRBV3-1 to TRBJ2-7; D possibly corresponds to TRBD2 (6 bases). This CDR3 is 17 amino acids long. Germline values: CDR1 LGHDT, CDR2 YNNKEL (reference sequence). V lost 1 base, J lost 2 bases, and 18 bases lay in between. The CDR3: CASSQAVGIGSPYEQYF. CDR3 coding DNA: TGTGCCAGCAGCCAAGCTGTCGGTATCGGGAGTCCCTACGAGCAGTACTTC.

This clonotype was seen many times. The rearrangement links TRBV7-3 to TRBJ2-7; 9 positions match TRBD2. V shed 2 bases, J shed 6 bases, and the junction held 5 bases outside the gene matches. The CDR3 totals 14 residues. Germline-derived CDR1 and CDR2 are SGHTA and FQGTGA. The CDR3 spells CASSLAGGQSEQYF. CDR3 nucleotide sequence: TGTGCCAGCAGCTTAGCGGGAGGGCAAAGCGAGCAGTACTTC.

This clonotype was detected only a few times. The chain is built from TRBV3-1 and TRBJ2-5; 8 bases agree with TRBD1. Germline values: CDR1 LGHDT, CDR2 YNNKEL (reference sequence). V was pared by 7 bases and J by 5 bases, with 6 bases of the junction left unmatched. The CDR3 totals 13 residues. DNA of the CDR3: TGTGCCAGCATACTGCAGGGGGCCGAGACCCAGTACTTC. This codes for CASILQGAETQYF.

The chain uses TRBV28 and TRBJ2-7; D is possibly TRBD2 (6 bases). CDR1 MDHEN and CDR2 SYDVKM come from the germline V gene. CDR3 length: 14 residues. Trimming left V 8 bases short and J 0 bases short, with 14 bases between. This chain's CDR3 is CASASPSASYEQYF. In DNA, the CDR3 is TGTGCCAGCGCCTCCCCTAGCGCCTCCTACGAGCAGTACTTC.

This clonotype was recorded at least ten times. CDR3 in DNA: TGTGCCAGCAGCTTAAACGGACTACTTCGCACAGATACGCAGTATTTT. It translates to CASSLNGLLRTDTQYF. V is TRBV11-2 and J is TRBJ2-3; weak D call: TRBD2 (6 bases). V lost 2 bases, J lost 1 base, and 13 bases lay in between. CDR3 length equals 16 residues. In germline, CDR1 is SGHAT, CDR2 FQNNGV.

This clonotype came up many times. This chain joins TRBV11-3 and TRBJ2-1; maybe TRBD2 (6 bases). The CDR3 sequence is 15 residues long. Germline CDR1 is SGHNT and CDR2 is YENEEA. V lost 2 bases and J 7 bases, leaving 15 bases between the germline ends. The chain's CDR3 is CASSLLPGVPNEQFF. The CDR3 DNA reads as TGTGCCAGCAGCTTACTACCGGGAGTGCCGAATGAGCAGTTCTTC.

In this sample, this clonotype turned up many times. The rearrangement uses TRBV2 and TRBJ1-5; 8 positions agree with TRBD1. J was trimmed by 2 bases and V by 7 bases; bases with no gene match: 4. This CDR3 spans 14 amino acids. The germline CDR1 and CDR2 sequences are SNHLY and FYNNEI. The CDR3 loop reads CASTGQGGNQPQHF. The DNA of the CDR3 is TGTGCCAGCACCGGACAGGGTGGCAATCAGCCCCAGCATTTT.

Worth noting for this clonotype: Mismatch with germline at one junction end may stem from a read error. The chain combines TRBV6-1 with TRBJ2-1; 10 bases match TRBD1. The germline V gene has CDR1 MNHNS and CDR2 SASEGT. This CDR3 contains 21 residues. The CDR3 nucleotides read TGTGCCATCAGTGAGTCGGGACAGGGGCTTCGTCGAGCGGGAGATTCGGGTGAGCAGTTCTTC. It specifies CAISESGQGLRRAGDSGEQFF.

This clonotype has ten or more counts. This sequence joins TRBV5-6 and TRBJ1-5; D not resolved. CDR3 length: 14 amino acids. V shed 2 bases and J shed 11 bases, with 17 bases lying between them. CDR1 and CDR2 (germline): SGHDT, YYEEEE. Here the CDR3 reads CASSLMNERSAQHF. In DNA form, the CDR3 reads TGTGCCAGCAGCTTAATGAACGAGAGAAGTGCCCAGCATTTT.

About this clonotype itself: The junction shows a germline mismatch at one end, possibly a read error. The gene calls are TRBV7-7 and TRBJ2-5, with TRBD2 as a possible D gene (5 bases). This CDR3 region has 15 residues. Germline V gives CDR1 SSHAT, CDR2 FNYEAQ (reference sequence). CDR3 in amino acids: CASSGGAVSMETQYF. DNA of the CDR3: TGTGCTAGCAGCGGCGGTGCGGTTAGCATGGAGACCCAGTACTTC.

This clonotype was seen only a few times. V and J are TRBV24-1 and TRBJ2-7; the match to TRBD1 covers 8 bases. The CDR3 totals 15 residues. With V trimmed by 5 bases and J by 2 bases, 7 bases remained unmatched. From germline, CDR1 is KGHDR and CDR2 SFDVKD. CDR3 sequence (DNA): TGTGCCACCAGTGCCACGGACAGGGCCCCCTACGAGCAGTACTTC. This sequence encodes CATSATDRAPYEQYF.

This clonotype was observed a few times. The chain combines TRBV29-1 with TRBJ2-1; weak D call: TRBD1 (6 bases). CDR1 SQVTM and CDR2 ANQGSEA come from the germline V gene. The V gene lost 1 base and the J gene lost 7 bases, with 8 bases spanning the gap. The CDR3 runs 12 residues. Here the CDR3 reads CSVEAGVNEQFF. CDR3 DNA: TGCAGCGTTGAAGCAGGGGTAAATGAGCAGTTCTTC.